This T cell receptor (beta chain) was documented in a study of lymphopenia after photon versus proton radiotherapy. Notes on the study in general: Proton therapy kept repertoires fairly stable, unlike photons, which gained effector/memory cells. Post-nadir diversity loss with photons came from oligoclonal expansion, particularly CD8+ Temra cells. A bigger post-nadir fall in TCR diversity correlated inversely with survival time in deceased patients.

The protocol was immunoSEQ multiplex PCR, while the TCRdb copy is restricted to in-frame clones and leaves out a portion. The sample has fewer than 35,000 clones, approximately 92% seen once. Germline values: CDR1 SGHDT, CDR2 YYEEEE. J gave up 2 bases and V 4 bases, and 8 bases lay outside the gene matches. The CDR3 has 17 amino acids. Notes on this clone: Its antigen is not known.

V gene TRBV5-6 combines with J gene TRBJ2-7; 14 bases map to TRBD2. The starting material was peripheral blood, obtained from a patient treated with proton-based radiotherapy. The clonotype comes from a woman aged 65 to 85 with pancreatic cancer. Some clones in this sample may be carry-over from other donors' samples. CDR3 protein: CASSPGLAGESTYEQYF. The CDR3 DNA follows: TGTGCCAGCAGCCCGGGACTAGCGGGAGAGTCAACCTACGAGCAGTACTTC.